Below, 6 T cell receptor beta chains from the same sample are listed, as sequenced in a study of blood T cells in healthy people across ages (dated by TCRdb to about 2015). Libraries came from 5' RACE. Sequenced using an Illumina HiSeq 2500. The second PCR ran for roughly 6 to 11 cycles and used a J-beta primer mix along with a sample-barcoded 5' primer. TCRdb redid the processing of the public reads, applying fastp at Q25 and MiXCR, and retained in-frame beta chains. One record per CDR3 amino acid sequence lists the most common genes and DNA. The sample table holds roughly 700,000 distinct CDR3 sequences, of which around 32% were seen once. 15% of the sample comes from the top ten. Sample: blood. The receptors shown here come from a woman older than 75 in good health. Donor details come from another sample of the same person, matched by shared clones.

The V call is TRBV7-2, the J call TRBJ2-7; 7 positions match TRBD2. This CDR3 region has 16 residues. From germline, CDR1 is SGHTA and CDR2 FQGNSA. The V segment lost 0 bases and the J segment 4 bases; nucleotides outside the gene matches: 9. This CDR3 is CASSLAMAGVGYEQYF. The CDR3 nucleotides read TGTGCCAGCAGCTTAGCGATGGCGGGAGTAGGGTACGAGCAGTACTTC. The full variable domain, its missing parts supplied by reference TRBV7-2 and TRBJ2-7, is GAGVSQSPSNKVTEKGKDVELRCDPISGHTALYWYRQSLGQGLEFLIYFQGNSAPDKSGLPSDRFSAERTGGSVSTLTIQRTQQEDSAVYLCASSLAMAGVGYEQYFGPGTRLTVT.

Of note for this clonotype: A read error may be the cause here, since a much bigger clone is one base away. The chain carries TRBV5-4 and TRBJ2-3; 9 bases agree with TRBD1. Trimming at V came to 7 bases and at J to 0 bases, leaving 6 bases not matched to a gene. The germline CDR1 and CDR2 sequences are SGHNT and YYREEE (reference sequence). The CDR3 runs to 15 residues. CDR3 sequence: CASGRGTGSTDTQYF. CDR3 coding DNA: TGTGCCAGCGGGAGGGGGACAGGGAGCACAGATACGCAGTATTTT. Full variable domain (rest looked up from reference TRBV5-4 and TRBJ2-3): ETGVTQSPTHLIKTRGQQVTLRCSSQSGHNTVSWYQQALGQGPQFIFQYYREEENGRGNFPPRFSGLQFPNYSSELNVNALELDDSALYLCASGRGTGSTDTQYFGPGTRLTVL.

This chain uses TRBV11-3 with TRBJ2-1; 8 nucleotides line up with TRBD2. The DNA end is more similar to TRBJ2-7, so the J call may be wrong. CDR1 is SGHNT and CDR2 is YENEEA in the germline V gene. This CDR3 spans 14 amino acids. The CDR3 reads CASSGAGEYNEQYF. CDR3 in DNA: TGTGCCAGCAGCGGAGCGGGGGAATACAATGAGCAGTACTTC.

Turning to this clonotype: A much larger clone sits a single nucleotide away, making a read error possible. The chain joins TRBV6-1 to TRBJ2-2; maybe TRBD2 (6 bases). The germline gives CDR1 MNHNS, CDR2 SASEGT. This CDR3 spans 14 amino acids. The DNA for the CDR3 is TGTGCCAGTACGGTTGGTCCGAACACCGGGGGGCTGTTTTTT. Translating gives CASTVGPNTGGLFF.

This clonotype was observed many times. The CDR3 loop is CASSRSLNEKLFF. The CDR3 DNA is TGCGCCAGCAGCCGGTCCCTTAATGAAAAACTGTTTTTT. This rearrangement joins TRBV5-1 to TRBJ1-4; D unresolved. Trimming cost V 4 bases and J 4 bases, with 8 bases left between them. CDR1 and CDR2 (germline): SGHRS, YFSETQ. The CDR3 totals 13 residues.

This clonotype was observed a few times. A much bigger clone sits one base away, suggesting this may be a read error. This chain connects TRBV20-1 to TRBJ2-3; perhaps TRBD2 as D (6 bases). Germline loops: CDR1 DFQATT, CDR2 SNEGSKA (reference sequence). The CDR3 has 14 amino acids. The CDR3 reads CSARLAASTDAQYF. The CDR3 DNA reads as TGCAGTGCTAGGTTAGCGGCTAGCACAGATGCGCAGTATTTT.